A single sample gave rise to the 31 T cell receptor beta chains below, sequenced in a study of graft-versus-host responses after intestinal transplantation. TCRdb's table, derived via immunoSEQ multiplex PCR, lists solely in-frame clones and lacks some. This sample has around 13,000 clones, with 30% found just once. Plating combined 200,000 CFSE-labeled responder cells with 200,000 irradiated, violet-dye-labeled stimulator cells. The sample in question was alloreactive CD8+ T cells from a mixed lymphocyte reaction culture, obtained before intestinal transplant. Subset described: CFSE-low proliferating T cells sorted from approximately six-day pre-transplant mixed lymphocyte reaction (GvH or HvG direction). Receptors were obtained from a human patient who received an intestinal transplant.

The chain uses TRBV19 and TRBJ1-1; D is unresolved. Per germline, CDR1 LNHDA and CDR2 SQIVND (reference sequence). The CDR3 is made up of 13 amino acids. V shed 5 bases and J shed 1 base, with 8 bases lying between them. In nucleotides, the CDR3 is TGTGCCAGTAGTGAGACCAGGAACACTGAAGCTTTCTTT. Its protein is CASSETRNTEAFF.

This clone was recorded a few times. The gene calls are TRBV6-4 and TRBJ1-1; D perhaps matches TRBD1 (5 bases). The CDR3 totals 14 residues. CDR1 and CDR2 from the germline V gene are MRHNA and SNTAGT. With 11 bases removed from V and 4 bases from J, the gap between germline ends came to 20 bases. The CDR3 coding sequence is TGTGCCCCGGGGGGAGGGCCGAGAGGCACTGAAGCTTTCTTT. It yields the protein CAPGGGPRGTEAFF.

Sample share makes this clone medium-sized. The chain carries TRBV11-1 and TRBJ1-1, with 7 bases matching TRBD1. The CDR3 totals 15 residues. With V trimmed by 5 bases and J by 1 base, 7 bases remained unmatched. Germline lookup yields CDR1 SGHAT and CDR2 FQDESV (reference sequence). The CDR3 region has the DNA TGTGCCAGCAGCCCGTACAGGGGACGGAACACTGAAGCTTTCTTT. Protein product: CASSPYRGRNTEAFF.

The chain carries TRBV5-4 and TRBJ2-3; unclear D gene. The germline CDR1 and CDR2 sequences are SGHNT and YYREEE (reference sequence). The CDR3 covers 14 residues. V gave up 0 bases and J gave up 3 bases, with 8 bases separating them. DNA for the CDR3: TGTGCCAGCAGCTTGGCCTACTGGACAGATACGCAGTATTTT. Amino acids: CASSLAYWTDTQYF.

The chain is built from TRBV6-5 and TRBJ2-1; D is undetermined. Trimming shortened V by 0 bases and J by 8 bases, and 11 bases separated the two germline ends. CDR1 and CDR2 from the germline V gene are MNHEY and SVGAGI. The length of the CDR3 is 14 residues. DNA for the CDR3: TGTGCCAGCAGTTACTCGACGGAAGGGCATGAGCAGTTCTTC. Encoded protein: CASSYSTEGHEQFF.

The V gene is TRBV5-1, the J gene TRBJ1-3; tentative D call: TRBD1 (5 bases). This CDR3 is 15 amino acids long. The V and J ends lost 3 bases and 3 bases respectively, with 13 bases between them. Germline-derived CDR1 and CDR2 are SGHRS and YFSETQ. The CDR3: CASSWVRVGGNTIYF. The CDR3 DNA reads TGCGCCAGCAGCTGGGTCAGGGTGGGTGGAAACACCATATATTTT. Using reference TRBV5-1 and TRBJ1-3 for the parts outside the CDR3, the full variable domain is KAGVTQTPRYLIKTRGQQVTLSCSPISGHRSVSWYQQTPGQGLQFLFEYFSETQRNKGNFPGRFSGRQFSNSRSEMNVSTLELGDSALYLCASSWVRVGGNTIYFGEGSWLTVV.

The chain links TRBV28 to TRBJ2-7, with 10 positions matching TRBD1. Germline CDR1 reads MDHEN; CDR2 reads SYDVKM. There are 16 residues in the CDR3. J gave up 4 bases and V 3 bases, and 9 bases lay outside the gene matches. The CDR3: CASSLTGQGVIYEQYF. As DNA, the CDR3 is TGTGCCAGCAGTTTGACCGGACAGGGGGTAATTTACGAGCAGTACTTC.

The J gene is TRBJ1-5, the V gene TRBV10-3; 9 nucleotides line up with TRBD1. Germline CDR1 ENHRY, CDR2 SYGVKD. V lost 0 bases to trimming and J lost 3 bases; unmatched junction nucleotides: 15. CDR3 length equals 20 residues. The CDR3 loop is CAISESLQGTDRGFNQPQHF. The DNA of the CDR3 is TGTGCCATCAGTGAGTCCCTCCAAGGAACGGACAGGGGCTTCAATCAGCCCCAGCATTTT.

This clone ranks as medium-sized (0.01 to 0.1%). The V and J genes are TRBV4-1 and TRBJ2-1, with D uncertain. With 1 base removed from V and 14 bases from J, the gap between germline ends came to 18 bases. CDR3 size: 14 residues. Germline-derived CDR1 and CDR2 are MGHRA and YSYEKL. The DNA of the CDR3 is TGCGCCAGCAGCCAAGTAAGAGGTGCGGCGCTTGAGTTCTTC. Translation: CASSQVRGAALEFF.

This clone was seen a handful of times. This sample also contains other DNA sequences that code for the same CDR3. This chain links TRBV4-1 with TRBJ2-3, with 9 bases aligning to TRBD2. The CDR3 sequence is 15 residues long. With V trimmed by 1 base and J by 11 bases, 10 bases remained unmatched. The V gene's germline CDR1 is MGHRA and CDR2 YSYEKL. DNA of the CDR3: TGCGCCAGCAGCCAAGCTCAGACTAGCGGCAATCTGCAGTATTTT. It translates to CASSQAQTSGNLQYF.

The rearrangement joins TRBV7-9 to TRBJ1-1; tentative D call: TRBD1 (5 bases). The CDR3 has 15 residues. Germline loops: CDR1 SEHNR, CDR2 FQNEAQ (reference sequence). Deletions cut 1 base from V and 5 bases from J, with 14 bases between. CDR3 region: CASSLGQGGRTEAFF. CDR3 DNA: TGTGCCAGCAGCTTAGGTCAGGGAGGGAGAACTGAAGCTTTCTTT.

This chain connects TRBV28 to TRBJ2-3; a possible D gene is TRBD1 (6 bases). Trimming left V 10 bases short and J 1 base short, with 15 bases between. CDR1 is MDHEN and CDR2 is SYDVKM in the germline V gene. The CDR3 has 14 amino acids. CDR3 sequence: CATGQWPGTDTQYF. Here the CDR3 DNA reads TGTGCCACCGGACAGTGGCCGGGCACAGATACGCAGTATTTT.

This clone was detected a few times. The chain carries TRBV29-1 and TRBJ1-2; perhaps TRBD1 as D (5 bases). This CDR3 has 12 residues. Trimming took 7 bases from V and 4 from J, leaving 13 bases between them. Germline V gives CDR1 SQVTM, CDR2 ANQGSEA. The CDR3 coding sequence is TGCAGCGGTGATGGGGGGGGCTATGGCTACACCTTC. Its protein is CSGDGGGYGYTF.

In the case of this clone: This could be a read error, since a much larger clone is one nucleotide away. The J gene is TRBJ1-2, the V gene TRBV4-2; TRBD1 might be the D (6 bases). With 0 bases removed from V and 2 bases from J, the gap between germline ends came to 10 bases. The CDR3 totals 15 residues. Germline assignment: CDR1 LGHNA and CDR2 YNFKEQ. The CDR3, as DNA: TGTGCCAGCAGCCAAGAAAGGGGGACAAACTATGGCTACACCTTC. It translates to CASSQERGTNYGYTF.

Judged by abundance, this clone is medium-sized (0.01 to 0.1%). V and J are TRBV5-5 and TRBJ2-7, with 8 positions matching TRBD2. The V gene end was trimmed by 0 bases and the J gene end by 2 bases; junction bases not matched to a gene: 1. CDR1 and CDR2 from the germline V gene are SGHKS and YYEKEE (reference sequence). The CDR3 is 14 residues long. CDR3: CASSLEGLAYEQYF. DNA of the CDR3: TGTGCCAGCAGCTTGGAGGGACTAGCCTACGAGCAGTACTTC.

This clone is categorized as medium-sized. J is TRBJ1-6 and V is TRBV2; no definite D call. The germline V and J ends were trimmed by 1 base and 0 bases, with 4 bases remaining between them. Germline V gene data show CDR1 as SNHLY and CDR2 as FYNNEI. The CDR3 covers 15 residues. Written as DNA, the CDR3 is TGTGCCAGCAGTGAAGACAGCTCCTATAATTCACCCCTCCACTTT. Protein product: CASSEDSSYNSPLHF. The full variable domain, completed using reference TRBV2 and TRBJ1-6, is EPEVTQTPSHQVTQMGQEVILRCVPISNHLYFYWYRQILGQKVEFLVSFYNNEISEKSEIFDDQFSVERPDGSNFTLKIRSTKLEDSAMYFCASSEDSSYNSPLHFGNGTRLTVT.

The CDR3 DNA is TGTGCCAGCAGCCTCAGGGACAGCTCCTACGAGCAGTACTTC. It specifies CASSLRDSSYEQYF. The chain is built from TRBV7-6 and TRBJ2-7; TRBD1 agrees at 7 bases. Unmatched junction bases numbered 4, after V lost 5 bases and J lost 0 bases. In germline, CDR1 is SGHVS, CDR2 FNYEAQ. The CDR3 totals 14 residues.

This clone turned up a few times. This sequence joins TRBV28 and TRBJ2-1; a weak D match, TRBD1 (5 bases). The CDR3 extends over 15 amino acids. CDR1 and CDR2 from the germline V gene are MDHEN and SYDVKM. Trimming pared 3 bases from V and 0 bases from J, leaving 9 bases between. The CDR3 loop is CASSFLQASYNEQFF. The CDR3 nucleotides read TGTGCCAGCAGTTTTCTACAGGCCTCCTACAATGAGCAGTTCTTC.

The chain links TRBV5-6 to TRBJ1-2; the D is unclear. Germline-derived CDR1 and CDR2 are SGHDT and YYEEEE. The ends were cut back, 6 bases at V and 4 bases at J, with 25 bases in the middle. The CDR3 is 17 amino acids. The CDR3, as DNA: TGTGCCAGCAACATGAACGTGGACGCAACCGCGATCTATGGCTACACCTTC. Its protein product is CASNMNVDATAIYGYTF.

The chain carries TRBV27 and TRBJ2-7; weak D call: TRBD1 (6 bases). Germline assignment: CDR1 MNHEY and CDR2 SMNVEV (reference sequence). This CDR3 is built from 15 residues. The germline V and J ends were trimmed by 4 bases and 3 bases, with 16 bases remaining between them. The DNA for the CDR3 is TGTGCCAGCAGTTCATCGCCAGGGGTACTCTACGAGCAGTACTTC. Its translation: CASSSSPGVLYEQYF.

The CDR3 spells CASSLGTGGYEQYF. CDR3 nucleotides: TGTGCCAGCAGCTTAGGGACAGGGGGCTACGAGCAGTACTTC. The chain links TRBV5-5 to TRBJ2-5, with 11 bases matching TRBD1. The DNA end is more similar to TRBJ2-7, so the J call may be wrong. Germline-derived CDR1 and CDR2 are SGHKS and YYEKEE (reference sequence). CDR3 length: 14 amino acids.

The V call is TRBV19, the J call TRBJ1-2, with 8 bases aligning to TRBD1. Germline assignment: CDR1 LNHDA and CDR2 SQIVND (reference sequence). The V and J ends lost 4 bases and 6 bases, in that order; junction bases with no gene match: 7. This CDR3 region has 14 residues. The CDR3 DNA follows: TGTGCCAGTAGTAGATTCAGGGGGCTGAATGGCTACACCTTC. Translating it yields CASSRFRGLNGYTF.

Turning to this clone: A much larger clonotype is one base distant, so this may be a read error. The rearrangement links TRBV6-5 to TRBJ1-5, with 9 bases that match TRBD1. Germline CDR1 is MNHEY and CDR2 is SVGAGI. With V trimmed by 6 bases and J by 6 bases, 6 bases remained unmatched. The CDR3 is 14 residues long. CDR3 sequence: CASSPGQGSQPQHF. The CDR3, as DNA: TGTGCCAGCAGCCCGGGACAGGGAAGTCAGCCCCAGCATTTT.

V gene TRBV11-3 combines with J gene TRBJ2-3; 13 bases align to TRBD2. V was pared by 1 base and J by 4 bases, with 8 bases of the junction left unmatched. The CDR3 sequence is 18 residues long. CDR1 and CDR2 from the germline V gene are SGHNT and YENEEA. DNA for the CDR3: TGTGCCAGCAGCTTAGTCCACAGGACTAGCGGGGGCGCAGATACGCAGTATTTT. Translation: CASSLVHRTSGGADTQYF.

DNA of the CDR3: TGTGCCAGCAACCAAGGACTAGCTTCCTACGAGCAGTACTTC. Amino acids: CASNQGLASYEQYF. This chain uses TRBV9 with TRBJ2-7; TRBD2 matches at 8 bases. After removal of 6 bases from V and 1 base from J, the junction contained 6 bases not matched to a gene. The CDR3 loop spans 14 amino acids. Germline V gene data show CDR1 as SGDLS and CDR2 as YYNGEE.

This clone is deemed medium-sized (0.01 to 0.1%). The chain recombines TRBV21-1 with TRBJ2-7; the table's D call of TRBD2 was not tested on the DNA. TRBV21-1 constitutes a pseudogene. This CDR3 is 15 amino acids long. CDR3 bases: TGTGCCAGCAGCAATTTGCTAGCGGAGGCCTACGAGCAGTACTTC. This encodes CASSNLLAEAYEQYF.

The chain joins TRBV30 to TRBJ2-1, with D perhaps TRBD2 (5 bases). Trimming stripped 1 base from V and 2 bases from J, with 18 bases between. CDR1 and CDR2 from the germline V gene are GTSNPN and SVGIG (reference sequence). The CDR3 covers 17 residues. The chain's CDR3 is CAWSARFQAAPYNEQFF. CDR3 coding DNA: TGTGCCTGGAGTGCCCGGTTCCAAGCGGCTCCCTACAATGAGCAGTTCTTC.

This clone was counted between two and nine times. CDR3 in amino acids: CASRPPLGGPQETQYF. CDR3 DNA sequence: TGTGCCAGTAGGCCCCCCCTCGGGGGCCCCCAAGAGACCCAGTACTTC. The V gene is TRBV19, the J gene TRBJ2-5, with D perhaps assigned TRBD1 or TRBD2 (6 bases each). Germline CDR1 reads LNHDA; CDR2 reads SQIVND (reference sequence). The CDR3 has 16 amino acids. V shed 6 bases and J shed 1 base, with 18 bases lying between them.

The rearrangement uses TRBV19 and TRBJ1-5, with unresolved D. The CDR3 runs to 11 residues. Deletions cut 5 bases from V and 4 bases from J, with 3 bases between. Per germline, CDR1 LNHDA and CDR2 SQIVND (reference sequence). In DNA form, the CDR3 reads TGTGCCAGTAGTTTAAATCAGCCCCAGCATTTT. Its translation is CASSLNQPQHF.

V is TRBV9 and J is TRBJ2-1; D is tentatively TRBD1 or TRBD2 (6 bases each). CDR1 is SGDLS, CDR2 YYNGEE, per germline. This CDR3 has 15 amino acids. The V end lost 0 bases, the J end lost 3 bases, and 10 bases lay between the germline ends. The CDR3 DNA is TGTGCCAGCAGCGTAGCGGGGGCGGACTACAATGAGCAGTTCTTC. This translates into CASSVAGADYNEQFF.

Only a few counts were recorded for this clone. The chain links TRBV9 to TRBJ1-3; unclear D gene. V lost 3 bases and J 4 bases, leaving 8 bases between the germline ends. CDR3 length: 13 amino acids. Germline V gives CDR1 SGDLS, CDR2 YYNGEE. The CDR3 bases are TGTGCCAGCAGCGGCGCGCGAGGAAACACCATATATTTT. Translation gives CASSGARGNTIYF.